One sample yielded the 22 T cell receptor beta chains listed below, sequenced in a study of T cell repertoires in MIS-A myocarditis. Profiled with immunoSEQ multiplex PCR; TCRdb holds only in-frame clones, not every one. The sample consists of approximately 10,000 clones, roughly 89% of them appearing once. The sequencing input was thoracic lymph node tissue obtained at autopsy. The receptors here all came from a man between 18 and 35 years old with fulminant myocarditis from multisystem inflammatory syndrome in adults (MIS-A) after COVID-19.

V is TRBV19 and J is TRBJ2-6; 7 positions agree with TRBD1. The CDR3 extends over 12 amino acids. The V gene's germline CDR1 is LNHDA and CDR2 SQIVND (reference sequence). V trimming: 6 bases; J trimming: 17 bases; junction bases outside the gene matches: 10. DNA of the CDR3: TGTGCCAGTAGCCCCGGTTTAGGGGGCTTGACTTTC. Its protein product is CASSPGLGGLTF.

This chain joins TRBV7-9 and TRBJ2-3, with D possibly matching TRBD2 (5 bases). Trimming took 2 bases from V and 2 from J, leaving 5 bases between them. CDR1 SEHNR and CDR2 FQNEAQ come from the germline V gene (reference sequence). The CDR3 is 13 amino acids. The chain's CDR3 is CASSLRDTDTQYF. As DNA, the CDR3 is TGTGCCAGCAGCTTACGGGACACAGATACGCAGTATTTT.

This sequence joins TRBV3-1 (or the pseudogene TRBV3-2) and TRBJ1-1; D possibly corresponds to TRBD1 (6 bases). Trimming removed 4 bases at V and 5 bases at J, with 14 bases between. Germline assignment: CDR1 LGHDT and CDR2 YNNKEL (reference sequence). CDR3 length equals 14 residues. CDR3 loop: CASSRNREETEAFF. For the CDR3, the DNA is TGTGCCAGCAGCCGAAACAGGGAGGAGACTGAAGCTTTCTTT.

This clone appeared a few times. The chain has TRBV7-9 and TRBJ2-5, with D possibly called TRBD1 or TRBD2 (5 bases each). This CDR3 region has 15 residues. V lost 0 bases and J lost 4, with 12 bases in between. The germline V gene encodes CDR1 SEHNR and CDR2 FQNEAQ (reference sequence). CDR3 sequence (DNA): TGTGCCAGCAGCTTAGCGGGAAGGGACGTAGAGACCCAGTACTTC. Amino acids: CASSLAGRDVETQYF.

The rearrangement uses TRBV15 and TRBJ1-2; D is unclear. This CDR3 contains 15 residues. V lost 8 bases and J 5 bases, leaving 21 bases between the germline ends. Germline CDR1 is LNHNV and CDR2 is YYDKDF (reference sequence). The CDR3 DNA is TGTGCCACCCGCCGTCGTGACCGGAAAGGGTATGGCTACACCTTC. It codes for CATRRRDRKGYGYTF.

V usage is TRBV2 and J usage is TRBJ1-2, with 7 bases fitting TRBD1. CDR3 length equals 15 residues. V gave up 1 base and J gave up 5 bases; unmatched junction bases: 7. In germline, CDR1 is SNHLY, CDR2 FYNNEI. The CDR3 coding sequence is TGTGCCAGCAGTGAAGGGACAGGCCAATTGTATGGCTACACCTTC. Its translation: CASSEGTGQLYGYTF.

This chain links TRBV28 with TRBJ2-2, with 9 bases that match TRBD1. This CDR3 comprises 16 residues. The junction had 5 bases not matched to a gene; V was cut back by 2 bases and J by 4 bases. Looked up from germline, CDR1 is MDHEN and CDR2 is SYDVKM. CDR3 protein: CASSLVGQGTTGELFF. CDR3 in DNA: TGTGCCAGCAGTTTAGTTGGACAGGGGACCACCGGGGAGCTGTTTTTT.

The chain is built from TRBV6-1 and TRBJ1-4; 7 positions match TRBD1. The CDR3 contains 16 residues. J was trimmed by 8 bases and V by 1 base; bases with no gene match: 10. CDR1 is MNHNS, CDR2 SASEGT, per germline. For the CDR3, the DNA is TGTGCCAGCAGTGAAGGGCAGGGGGGAGGGAGAGAAAAACTGTTTTTT. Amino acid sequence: CASSEGQGGGREKLFF.

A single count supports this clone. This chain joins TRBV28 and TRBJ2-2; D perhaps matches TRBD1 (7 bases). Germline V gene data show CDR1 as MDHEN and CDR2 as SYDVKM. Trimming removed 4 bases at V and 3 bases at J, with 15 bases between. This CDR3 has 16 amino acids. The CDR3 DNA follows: TGTGCCAGCAGTTCCGCGGGACAGACATACACCGGGGAGCTGTTTTTT. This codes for CASSSAGQTYTGELFF.

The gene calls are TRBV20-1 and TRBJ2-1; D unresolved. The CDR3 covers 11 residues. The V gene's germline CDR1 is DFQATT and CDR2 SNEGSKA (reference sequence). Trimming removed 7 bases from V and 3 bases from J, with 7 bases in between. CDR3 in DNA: TGCAGTGTTACGAACTACAATGAGCAGTTCTTC. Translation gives CSVTNYNEQFF.

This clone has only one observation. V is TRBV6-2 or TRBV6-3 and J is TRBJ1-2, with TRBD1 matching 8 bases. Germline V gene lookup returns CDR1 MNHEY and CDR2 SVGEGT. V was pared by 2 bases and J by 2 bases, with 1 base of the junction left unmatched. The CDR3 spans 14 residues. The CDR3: CASSYRTGNYGYTF. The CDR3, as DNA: TGTGCCAGCAGTTACAGGACAGGGAACTATGGCTACACCTTC.

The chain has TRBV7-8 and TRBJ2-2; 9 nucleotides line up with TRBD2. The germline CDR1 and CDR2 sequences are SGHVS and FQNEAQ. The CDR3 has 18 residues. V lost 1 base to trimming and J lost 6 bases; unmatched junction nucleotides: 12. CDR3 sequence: CASSLVSASGEVAGELFF. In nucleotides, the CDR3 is TGTGCCAGCAGCTTAGTATCGGCTAGCGGGGAGGTAGCCGGGGAGCTGTTTTTT.

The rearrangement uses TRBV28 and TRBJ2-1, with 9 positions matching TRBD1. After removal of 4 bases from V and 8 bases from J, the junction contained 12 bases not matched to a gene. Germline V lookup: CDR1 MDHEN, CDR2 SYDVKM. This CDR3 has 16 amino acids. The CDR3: CASSSPGTGFGDEQFF. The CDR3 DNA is TGTGCCAGCAGTTCTCCCGGGACAGGGTTTGGGGATGAGCAGTTCTTC.

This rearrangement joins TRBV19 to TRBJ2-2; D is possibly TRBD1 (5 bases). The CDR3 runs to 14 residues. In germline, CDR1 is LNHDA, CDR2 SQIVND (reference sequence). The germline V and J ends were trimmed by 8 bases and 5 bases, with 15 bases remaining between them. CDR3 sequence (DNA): TGTGCCAGTCAGTGGACAATAGGAACCGGGGAGCTGTTTTTT. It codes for CASQWTIGTGELFF.

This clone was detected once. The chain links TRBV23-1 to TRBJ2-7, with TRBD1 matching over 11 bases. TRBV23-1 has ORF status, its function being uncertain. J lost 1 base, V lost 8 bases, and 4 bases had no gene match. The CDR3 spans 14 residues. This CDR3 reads CASLGQGESYEQYF. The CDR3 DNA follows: TGCGCCAGCCTGGGACAGGGGGAATCCTACGAGCAGTACTTC.

The CDR3 coding sequence is TGTGCCAGCAGTCAGACAGGGGGCTATGGCTACACCTTC. This encodes CASSQTGGYGYTF. The chain employs TRBV6-5 and TRBJ1-2; the match to TRBD1 covers 9 bases. Germline CDR1 MNHEY, CDR2 SVGAGI. V lost 5 bases and J lost 4; bases outside the gene matches: 2. The CDR3 has 13 residues.

In DNA form, the CDR3 reads TGTGCCAGCAGTTTAGCGGGGCCCTCCTACGAGCAGTACTTC. As protein: CASSLAGPSYEQYF. The genes are TRBV27 and TRBJ2-7; a possible D gene is TRBD2 (6 bases). Germline loops: CDR1 MNHEY, CDR2 SMNVEV (reference sequence). Trimming stripped 2 bases from V and 0 bases from J, with 8 bases between. This CDR3 comprises 14 residues.

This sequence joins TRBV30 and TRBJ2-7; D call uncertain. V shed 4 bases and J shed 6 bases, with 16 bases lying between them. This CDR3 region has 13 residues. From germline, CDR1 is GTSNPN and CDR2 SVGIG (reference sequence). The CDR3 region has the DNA TGTGCCTGGAATCGCTGGGAAACCTCCGAGCAGTACTTC. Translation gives CAWNRWETSEQYF.

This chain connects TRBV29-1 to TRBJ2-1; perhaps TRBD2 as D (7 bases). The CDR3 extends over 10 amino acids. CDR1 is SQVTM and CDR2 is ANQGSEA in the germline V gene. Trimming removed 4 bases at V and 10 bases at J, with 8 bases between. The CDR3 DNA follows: TGCAGCGTTGGGGGGGGCGAGCAGTTCTTC. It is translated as CSVGGGEQFF.

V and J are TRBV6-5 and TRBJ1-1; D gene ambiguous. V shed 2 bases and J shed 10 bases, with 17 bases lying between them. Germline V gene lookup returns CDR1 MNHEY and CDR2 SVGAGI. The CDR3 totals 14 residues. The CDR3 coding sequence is TGTGCCAGCAGTTACGTCGATCAGGCGGAGGGAGCTTTCTTT. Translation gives CASSYVDQAEGAFF.

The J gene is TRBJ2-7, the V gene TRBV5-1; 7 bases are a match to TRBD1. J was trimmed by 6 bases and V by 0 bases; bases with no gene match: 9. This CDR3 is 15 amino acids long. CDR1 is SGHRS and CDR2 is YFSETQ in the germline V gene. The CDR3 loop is CASSLAAGGMGEQYF. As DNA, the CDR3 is TGCGCCAGCAGCTTGGCTGCAGGGGGAATGGGCGAGCAGTACTTC.

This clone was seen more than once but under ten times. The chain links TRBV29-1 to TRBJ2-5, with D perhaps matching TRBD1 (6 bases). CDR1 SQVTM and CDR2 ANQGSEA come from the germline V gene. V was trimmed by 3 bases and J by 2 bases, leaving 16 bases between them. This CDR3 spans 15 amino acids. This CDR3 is CSVDRMDSKQETQYF. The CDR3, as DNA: TGCAGCGTTGACCGGATGGACAGCAAACAAGAGACCCAGTACTTC.